Below, 25 T cell receptor beta chains from the same sample are listed, as sequenced in a study of long-term antiretroviral therapy in people with HIV. Version v3.0 of the immunoSEQ assay ran at survey level. TCRdb's table, derived via immunoSEQ multiplex PCR, lists solely in-frame clones and lacks some. The sample shows about 26,000 clones, 86% of them seen only once. The sequencing used unsorted PBMCs, collected roughly 2.7 years after starting antiretroviral therapy. Receptors originate from a man between 40 and 49 years old with HIV.

V gene TRBV6-1 combines with J gene TRBJ1-2, with unresolved D. Trimming removed 3 bases from V and 7 bases from J, with 12 bases in between. CDR1 is MNHNS, CDR2 SASEGT, per germline. There are 13 residues in the CDR3. This CDR3 is CASSDTKSVGYTF. CDR3 DNA: TGTGCCAGCAGTGATACCAAATCGGTTGGCTACACCTTC.

Here the CDR3 DNA reads TGTGCCAGCAGCTCGCAGACCCACTCTGGAAACACCATATATTTT. Protein product: CASSSQTHSGNTIYF. The chain employs TRBV11-2 and TRBJ1-3, with no clear D. The CDR3 is made up of 15 amino acids. V lost 4 bases and J 0 bases, leaving 10 bases between the germline ends. Germline lookup yields CDR1 SGHAT and CDR2 FQNNGV.

CDR3 sequence: CASSSLQNGVTEAFF. The CDR3, as DNA: TGTGCCAGCAGTTCCCTACAGAACGGGGTGACTGAAGCTTTCTTT. This chain connects TRBV6-5 to TRBJ1-1, with D unresolved. Trimming removed 4 bases at V and 5 bases at J, with 17 bases between. CDR3 length: 15 amino acids. CDR1 MNHEY and CDR2 SVGAGI come from the germline V gene.

This clone was picked up one time. The V gene is TRBV6-5, the J gene TRBJ1-1; TRBD1 might be the D (5 bases). Looked up from germline, CDR1 is MNHEY and CDR2 is SVGAGI. The CDR3 length is 14 residues. Trimming shortened V by 7 bases and J by 1 base, and 13 bases separated the two germline ends. CDR3 sequence: CASNPGAGNTEAFF. CDR3 DNA sequence: TGTGCCAGCAATCCTGGGGCGGGGAACACTGAAGCTTTCTTT.

The chain employs TRBV7-9 and TRBJ2-1; TRBD2 might be the D (5 bases). Germline V gene data show CDR1 as SEHNR and CDR2 as FQNEAQ (reference sequence). V shed 4 bases and J shed 8 bases, with 15 bases lying between them. This CDR3 has 14 amino acids. The CDR3 region is CASSWTRRSDEQFF. DNA of the CDR3: TGTGCCAGCAGCTGGACCCGGAGGTCCGATGAGCAGTTCTTC.

The J gene is TRBJ1-5, the V gene TRBV4-3; possible D gene TRBD1, 6 bases. From germline, CDR1 is LGHNA and CDR2 YSLEER. Trimming left V 0 bases short and J 7 bases short, with 13 bases between. The CDR3 extends over 15 amino acids. CDR3 DNA sequence: TGCGCCAGCAGCCAAGACGGGACAAATAACCAGCCCCAGCATTTT. Amino acids: CASSQDGTNNQPQHF.

V gene TRBV4-1 combines with J gene TRBJ2-6; tentatively, D is TRBD2 (6 bases). CDR3 length: 17 residues. V lost 4 bases and J lost 3, with 16 bases in between. Looked up from germline, CDR1 is MGHRA and CDR2 is YSYEKL. The CDR3 DNA reads as TGCGCCAGCAGCCGGGTAGGAGGGAATAATGGGGCCAACGTCCTGACTTTC. Amino acids: CASSRVGGNNGANVLTF.

The V and J genes are TRBV28 and TRBJ2-1, with D possibly called TRBD1 or TRBD2 (6 bases each). Trimming removed 5 bases from V and 4 bases from J, with 12 bases in between. CDR3 length equals 14 residues. Looked up from germline, CDR1 is MDHEN and CDR2 is SYDVKM. Here the CDR3 DNA reads TGTGCCAGCAGTGCGGGACACCAATACAATGAGCAGTTCTTC. Its translation: CASSAGHQYNEQFF.

V gene TRBV18 combines with J gene TRBJ1-2, with D possibly being TRBD1 (6 bases). Trimming removed 3 bases from V and 5 bases from J, with 7 bases in between. This CDR3 contains 12 residues. Germline V CDR1 and CDR2: KGHSH, LQKENI. The CDR3 nucleotides read TGTGCCAGCTCACCGGACAGATATGGCTACACCTTC. Residues: CASSPDRYGYTF.

The V and J genes are TRBV30 and TRBJ1-3; no reliable D call. The V gene's germline CDR1 is GTSNPN and CDR2 SVGIG (reference sequence). The length of the CDR3 is 13 residues. The germline V and J ends were trimmed by 2 bases and 8 bases, with 13 bases remaining between them. The CDR3: CAWSRGSSDTIYF. The DNA for the CDR3 is TGTGCCTGGAGTCGGGGTTCATCGGACACCATATATTTT.

This chain uses TRBV11-1 with TRBJ2-3; no definite D call. Trimming cost V 4 bases and J 4 bases, with 12 bases left between them. The CDR3 is made up of 14 amino acids. The germline gives CDR1 SGHAT, CDR2 FQDESV (reference sequence). The CDR3 DNA reads as TGTGCCAGCAGCTCGGACCTAGGCCCAGATACGCAGTATTTT. The encoded protein is CASSSDLGPDTQYF. Full variable domain (outside the CDR3, taken from reference TRBV11-1 and TRBJ2-3): EAEVAQSPRYKITEKSQAVAFWCDPISGHATLYWYRQILGQGPELLVQFQDESVVDDSQLPKDRFSAERLKGVDSTLKIQPAELGDSAMYLCASSSDLGPDTQYFGPGTRLTVL.

This rearrangement joins TRBV6-6 to TRBJ2-2; 11 bases are shared with TRBD2. The CDR3 contains 15 residues. Unmatched junction bases numbered 2, after V lost 2 bases and J lost 6 bases. CDR1 is MNHNY, CDR2 SVGAGI, per germline (reference sequence). DNA of the CDR3: TGTGCCAGCAGTTACCTTAGCGGGGGGGCCGGGGAGCTGTTTTTT. Protein sequence: CASSYLSGGAGELFF.

This clone was observed a few times. The chain employs TRBV19 and TRBJ1-6; the D is unclear. Trimming took 6 bases from V and 7 from J, leaving 13 bases between them. The CDR3 covers 14 residues. Per the germline V gene, CDR1 is LNHDA and CDR2 is SQIVND (reference sequence). The CDR3 DNA follows: TGTGCCAGTAGCCCCGCTGTAAGGAATTCACCCCTCCACTTT. Its translation is CASSPAVRNSPLHF. The full variable domain, completed using reference TRBV19 and TRBJ1-6, is DGGITQSPKYLFRKEGQNVTLSCEQNLNHDAMYWYRQDPGQGLRLIYYSQIVNDFQKGDIAEGYSVSREKKESFPLTVTSAQKNPTAFYLCASSPAVRNSPLHFGNGTRLTVT.

The chain joins TRBV28 to TRBJ2-1; TRBD2 matches at 11 bases. The junction had 18 bases not matched to a gene; V was cut back by 3 bases and J by 8 bases. CDR3 length: 19 residues. Germline values: CDR1 MDHEN, CDR2 SYDVKM. CDR3 DNA sequence: TGTGCCAGCAGTTTTGTTTGGCACCGACTAGCGGGAATGGCAGATGAGCAGTTCTTC. This codes for CASSFVWHRLAGMADEQFF. Using reference TRBV28 and TRBJ2-1 for the parts outside the CDR3, the full variable domain is DVKVTQSSRYLVKRTGEKVFLECVQDMDHENMFWYRQDPGLGLRLIYFSYDVKMKEKGDIPEGYSVSREKKERFSLILESASTNQTSMYLCASSFVWHRLAGMADEQFFGPGTRLTVL.

The V gene is TRBV7-9, the J gene TRBJ2-1; possibly TRBD2 for D (5 bases). The CDR3 covers 15 residues. The V and J ends lost 0 bases and 4 bases respectively, with 10 bases between them. Per germline, CDR1 SEHNR and CDR2 FQNEAQ (reference sequence). The CDR3 sequence is CASSLARGEYNEQFF. CDR3 DNA sequence: TGTGCCAGCAGCTTAGCTCGGGGAGAATACAATGAGCAGTTCTTC.

The V gene is TRBV11-2, the J gene TRBJ2-2; D uncertain. Between the trimmed V and J ends, which lost 11 bases and 3 bases, there was a span of 7 bases. The length of the CDR3 is 11 residues. CDR1 is SGHAT and CDR2 is FQNNGV in the germline V gene. In DNA form, the CDR3 reads TGTGCCTTTCTAGACACCGGGGAGCTGTTTTTT. Protein sequence: CAFLDTGELFF. The full variable domain, in which reference TRBV11-2 and TRBJ2-2 provide the parts outside the CDR3, is EAGVAQSPRYKIIEKRQSVAFWCNPISGHATLYWYQQILGQGPKLLIQFQNNGVVDDSQLPKDRFSAERLKGVDSTLKIQPAKLEDSAVYLCAFLDTGELFFGEGSRLTVL.

The genes are TRBV28 and TRBJ2-2, with D hard to call. The germline gives CDR1 MDHEN, CDR2 SYDVKM. Between the trimmed V and J ends, which lost 3 bases and 4 bases, there was a span of 3 bases. This CDR3 region has 12 residues. In nucleotides, the CDR3 is TGTGCCAGCAGTTTTAGCACCGGGGAGCTGTTTTTT. Its protein is CASSFSTGELFF.

The chain is built from TRBV2 and TRBJ2-3, with D perhaps TRBD2 (6 bases). Deletions cut 3 bases from V and 1 base from J, with 20 bases between. The CDR3 runs to 18 residues. The germline CDR1 and CDR2 sequences are SNHLY and FYNNEI. CDR3 coding DNA: TGTGCCAGCAGTGATGGAGCCGGGAGCTTTATTCGCACAGATACGCAGTATTTT. Protein product: CASSDGAGSFIRTDTQYF.

This clone was seen a few times. The chain uses TRBV7-2 and TRBJ1-1; no firm D call. The length of the CDR3 is 12 residues. Trimming cost V 1 base and J 10 bases, with 10 bases left between them. Germline values: CDR1 SGHTA, CDR2 FQGNSA. The CDR3 bases are TGTGCCAGCAGCTTAGACGGGCCCCGAGCTTTCTTT. Translating gives CASSLDGPRAFF.

This chain joins TRBV5-6 and TRBJ1-1; 7 bases are shared with TRBD1. The J segment lost 3 bases and the V segment lost 1 base, leaving 3 bases of the junction unmatched. This CDR3 spans 14 amino acids. Germline CDR1 reads SGHDT; CDR2 reads YYEEEE. The CDR3 sequence: CASSLRTGHTEAFF. The CDR3 nucleotides read TGTGCCAGCAGCTTGAGGACAGGACACACTGAAGCTTTCTTT.

This rearrangement joins TRBV27 to TRBJ2-1; D uncertain. Germline lookup yields CDR1 MNHEY and CDR2 SMNVEV (reference sequence). Between the trimmed V and J ends, which lost 0 bases and 8 bases, there was a span of 11 bases. The CDR3 covers 14 residues. The CDR3 reads CASSLSTQLDEQFF. The DNA for the CDR3 is TGTGCCAGCAGTTTATCTACTCAGCTTGATGAGCAGTTCTTC.

This chain connects TRBV10-3 to TRBJ2-5; 9 bases align to TRBD2. The length of the CDR3 is 14 residues. V dropped 6 bases and J dropped 3; count of bases not matched to a gene: 5. In germline, CDR1 is ENHRY, CDR2 SYGVKD. DNA for the CDR3: TGTGCCATCAGCGAGGTAGCGGGAGAAGAGACCCAGTACTTC. It codes for CAISEVAGEETQYF.

This chain joins TRBV11-3 and TRBJ2-3; D is perhaps TRBD2 (6 bases). In germline, CDR1 is SGHNT, CDR2 YENEEA. The CDR3 contains 17 residues. V lost 0 bases and J lost 6, with 19 bases in between. The DNA of the CDR3 is TGTGCCAGCAGCTTAGACCCCGGGCCCGGGGGTGTGGATACGCAGTATTTT. Protein sequence: CASSLDPGPGGVDTQYF.

This clone has just one count. The chain uses TRBV5-8 and TRBJ1-5; TRBD1 is a possible D gene (5 bases). Between the trimmed V and J ends, which lost 7 bases and 2 bases, there was a span of 10 bases. The CDR3 length is 13 residues. Per germline, CDR1 SGHTS and CDR2 YDEGEE. The CDR3 region has the DNA TGTGCCAGCTCTCGGGGACGCAATCAGCCCCAGCATTTT. Translating gives CASSRGRNQPQHF. Supplemented by reference TRBV5-8 and TRBJ1-5, the full variable domain reads EAGVTQSPTHLIKTRGQQATLRCSPISGHTSVYWYQQALGLGLQFLLWYDEGEERNRGNFPPRFSGRQFPNYSSELNVNALELEDSALYLCASSRGRNQPQHFGDGTRLSIL.

The chain uses TRBV6-5 and TRBJ2-7; no definite D call. V was pared by 6 bases and J by 1 base, with 16 bases between. Germline-derived CDR1 and CDR2 are MNHEY and SVGAGI. This CDR3 spans 15 amino acids. The CDR3 here is CASRSPGSISYEQYF. CDR3 bases: TGTGCCAGCAGATCCCCAGGTTCAATATCCTACGAGCAGTACTTC.